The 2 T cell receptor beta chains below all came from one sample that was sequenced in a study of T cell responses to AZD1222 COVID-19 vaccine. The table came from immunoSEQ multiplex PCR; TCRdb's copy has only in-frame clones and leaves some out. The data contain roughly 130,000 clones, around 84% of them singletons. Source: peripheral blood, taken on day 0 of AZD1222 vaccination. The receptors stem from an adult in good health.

In nucleotides, the CDR3 is TGTGCCAGCAGCTTAGAGGTAGCCAGGAACTATGGCTACACCTTC. Its protein product is CASSLEVARNYGYTF. The V and J genes are TRBV7-2 and TRBJ1-2; D is unresolved. The germline gives CDR1 SGHTA, CDR2 FQGNSA. V gave up 1 base and J gave up 2 bases, with 11 bases separating them. CDR3 size: 15 residues.

This CDR3 reads CASSQDPGPYNEQFF. The CDR3 DNA reads TGTGCCAGCAGCCAAGATCCCGGACCTTACAATGAGCAGTTCTTC. This chain joins TRBV3-1 (or the pseudogene TRBV3-2) and TRBJ2-1; D unclear. CDR3 size: 15 residues. Trimming cost V 0 bases and J 4 bases, with 10 bases left between them. Germline V gene data show CDR1 as LGHDT and CDR2 as YNNKEL (reference sequence).